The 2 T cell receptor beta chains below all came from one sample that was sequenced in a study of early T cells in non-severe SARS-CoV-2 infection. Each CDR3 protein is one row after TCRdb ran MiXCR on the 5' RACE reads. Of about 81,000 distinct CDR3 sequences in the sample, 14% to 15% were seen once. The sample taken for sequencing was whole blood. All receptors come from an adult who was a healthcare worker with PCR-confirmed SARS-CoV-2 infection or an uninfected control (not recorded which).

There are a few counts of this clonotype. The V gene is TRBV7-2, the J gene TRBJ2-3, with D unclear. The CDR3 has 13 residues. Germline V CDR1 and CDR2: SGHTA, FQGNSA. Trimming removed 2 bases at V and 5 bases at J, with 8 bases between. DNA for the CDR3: TGTGCCAGCAGCTTATACTCGATAGATACGCAGTATTTT. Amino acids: CASSLYSIDTQYF.

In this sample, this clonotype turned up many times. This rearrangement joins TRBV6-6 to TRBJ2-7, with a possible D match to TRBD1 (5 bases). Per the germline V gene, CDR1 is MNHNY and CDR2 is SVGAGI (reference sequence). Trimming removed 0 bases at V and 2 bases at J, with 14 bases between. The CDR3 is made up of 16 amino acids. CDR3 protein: CASSYSKSGRAYEQYF. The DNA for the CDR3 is TGTGCCAGCAGTTACTCGAAGAGTGGCAGGGCCTACGAGCAGTACTTC.